This paragraph covers one T cell receptor (beta chain) sequence. Its specificity is not known. V lost 6 bases and J 8 bases, leaving 19 bases between the germline ends. The CDR3 covers 14 residues. Germline loops: CDR1 SGHVS, CDR2 FQNEAQ. Donors were drawn from the approximately 120-subject validation cohort, separate from the roughly 670-subject first cohort. This sample was included in a study of cytomegalovirus exposure and HLA in healthy donors. The wider study: The same platform as the approximately 670 first-cohort repertoires was used for the 120 validation repertoires, a later analysis reported. Whole-study results and caveats: Rarity marked most TCR sequences, yet some public TCRs occurred in many donors. A few CMV-associated chains proved CMV antigen-specific in vitro.

Generated by immunoSEQ multiplex PCR, the TCRdb table keeps only in-frame clones and is missing some. Here the sample spans hundreds of thousands of clones, over 70% being singletons. The specimen sequenced was PBMCs. This clonotype was sampled from a young woman in good health and CMV-seropositive. The rearrangement links TRBV7-8 to TRBJ1-1; D is unresolved. CDR3 loop: CASRISLFGEEAFF. The CDR3 DNA follows: TGTGCCAGCAGGATTTCACTGTTCGGAGAAGAAGCTTTCTTT.